Described below is a single T cell receptor beta chain sequence and its context. The data originate from a study of cytomegalovirus exposure and HLA in healthy donors. PCR involved 60 Vbeta and 13 Jbeta primers. Clones were sequenced by immunoSEQ multiplex PCR, and TCRdb holds only the in-frame ones, with some missing. The table shows 150,000 to 200,000 clones, with roughly 78% occurring only once. The V gene's germline CDR1 is MDHEN and CDR2 SYDVKM. This CDR3 spans 13 amino acids. Trimming at V came to 5 bases and at J to 6 bases, leaving 7 bases not matched to a gene. V gene TRBV28 combines with J gene TRBJ2-7, with 7 bases fitting TRBD2. This TCR derives from a middle-aged woman in good health and CMV-seronegative. Sequenced sample: PBMCs. CDR3 sequence: CASSTGLVREQYF. The CDR3 DNA follows: TGTGCCAGCAGTACAGGACTAGTCCGCGAGCAGTACTTC.